Below, one T cell receptor (beta chain) is given with its context. The CDR3 sequence is 15 residues long. Germline values: CDR1 SEHNR, CDR2 FQNEAQ (reference sequence). The V and J ends lost 6 bases and 8 bases respectively, with 20 bases between them. The sample's treatment: around 19 received Ad26.COV2.S at low or high dose, single or two shots; 5 received placebo; per-sample allocation not given. Sampling occurred on day 63 after the first vaccine or placebo injection. This sample is part of a study of Ad26.COV2.S vaccination and SARS-CoV-2 variants. Study-level information: Donor joined the COV1001 Ad26.COV2.S trial arm.

TCRdb's copy holds only in-frame clones and misses some; the assay was immunoSEQ multiplex PCR. The sample gives 350,000 to 600,000 clones, 80% to 90% of which show up once; about 1.7% is in the top ten. This receptor was obtained from a person aged 18-65 years who received the Ad26.COV2.S COVID-19 vaccine or a placebo. The chain employs TRBV7-9 and TRBJ2-1, with D tentatively TRBD1 (6 bases). The sequenced sample was peripheral blood, obtained in a trial of Ad26.COV2.S vaccine versus placebo. The CDR3 here is CASRKGQRPPDEQFF. The CDR3 nucleotides read TGTGCCAGCAGAAAAGGACAGCGGCCCCCGGATGAGCAGTTCTTC.